This TCR beta chain was profiled in a study of cytomegalovirus exposure and HLA in healthy donors. The PCR used 60 Vbeta and 13 Jbeta primers. This table comes from immunoSEQ multiplex PCR, and its TCRdb copy is limited to in-frame clones, with some not included. Of 150,000 to 200,000 clones in the sample, roughly four fifths were seen once. V gave up 3 bases and J gave up 5 bases; unmatched junction bases: 16. Germline values: CDR1 SGHDT, CDR2 YYEEEE. This CDR3 is built from 19 residues. The origin of this receptor is a woman aged 18-29 years in good health and CMV-seropositive. This sequence joins TRBV5-6 and TRBJ2-1, with TRBD2 identical over 11 bases. The sequencing sample was made of PBMCs. The CDR3 reads CASSSITHPTSGAHNEQFF. The CDR3 bases are TGTGCCAGCAGCTCCATAACCCACCCGACTAGCGGGGCTCACAATGAGCAGTTCTTC. Full variable domain (remainder filled in from reference TRBV5-6 and TRBJ2-1): DAGVTQSPTHLIKTRGQQVTLRCSPKSGHDTVSWYQQALGQGPQFIFQYYEEEERQRGNFPDRFSGHQFPNYSSELNVNALLLGDSALYLCASSSITHPTSGAHNEQFFGPGTRLTVL.